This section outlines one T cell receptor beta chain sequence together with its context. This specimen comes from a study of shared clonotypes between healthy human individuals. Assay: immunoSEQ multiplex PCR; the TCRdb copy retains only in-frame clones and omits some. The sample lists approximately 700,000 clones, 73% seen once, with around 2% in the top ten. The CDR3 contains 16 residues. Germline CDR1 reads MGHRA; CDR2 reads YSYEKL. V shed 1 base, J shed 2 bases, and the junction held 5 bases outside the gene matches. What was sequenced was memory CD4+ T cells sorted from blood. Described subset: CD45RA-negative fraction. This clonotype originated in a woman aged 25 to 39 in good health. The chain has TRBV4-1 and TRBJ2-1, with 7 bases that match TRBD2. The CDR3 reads CASSQGRGSTYNEQFF. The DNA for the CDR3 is TGCGCCAGCAGCCAAGGTCGCGGGAGTACCTACAATGAGCAGTTCTTC.